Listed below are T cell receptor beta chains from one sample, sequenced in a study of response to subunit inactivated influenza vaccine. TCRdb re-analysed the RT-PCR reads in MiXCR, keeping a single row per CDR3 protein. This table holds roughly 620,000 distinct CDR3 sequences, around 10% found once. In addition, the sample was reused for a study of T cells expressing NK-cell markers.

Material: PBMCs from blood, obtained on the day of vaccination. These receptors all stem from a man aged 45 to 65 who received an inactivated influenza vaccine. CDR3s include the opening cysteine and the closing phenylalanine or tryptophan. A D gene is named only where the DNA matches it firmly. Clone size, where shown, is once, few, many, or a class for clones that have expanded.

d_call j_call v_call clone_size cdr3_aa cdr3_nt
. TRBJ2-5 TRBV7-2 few CASSQPLETQYF TGTGCCAGCAGCCAACCACTAGAGACCCAGTACTTC
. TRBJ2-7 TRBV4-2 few CASSQGGSTYEQYF TGTGCCAGCAGCCAAGGGGGGAGTACCTACGAGCAGTACTTC
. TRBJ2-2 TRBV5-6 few CASSPEGGVSAGELFF TGTGCCAGCAGCCCCGAGGGGGGGGTAAGCGCCGGGGAGCTGTTTTTT
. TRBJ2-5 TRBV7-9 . CASSPLLANLPQETQYF TGTGCCAGCAGCCCGCTCTTGGCTAACCTACCTCAAGAGACCCAGTACTTC
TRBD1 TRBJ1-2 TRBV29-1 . CSVGTGGAYGYTF TGCAGCGTTGGGACAGGGGGCGCCTATGGCTACACCTTC
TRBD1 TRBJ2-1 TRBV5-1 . CASSRDSKGEQFF TGCGCCAGCAGCAGGGACAGCAAGGGTGAGCAGTTCTTC
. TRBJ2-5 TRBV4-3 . CASSQDLYQGQETQYF TGCGCCAGCAGCCAAGATCTGTACCAGGGGCAAGAGACCCAGTACTTC
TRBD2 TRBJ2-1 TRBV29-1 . CSGTSGGADEQFF TGCAGCGGAACTAGCGGGGGGGCCGATGAGCAGTTCTTC
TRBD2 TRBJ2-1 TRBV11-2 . CASSSLAKHEQFF TGTGCCAGCAGCTCACTAGCGAAACATGAGCAGTTCTTC
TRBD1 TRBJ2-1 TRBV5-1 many CASSLVRQGPYNEQFF TGCGCCAGCAGCTTGGTTCGACAGGGGCCCTACAATGAGCAGTTCTTC
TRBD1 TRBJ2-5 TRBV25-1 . CASSITGGQEETQYF TGTGCCAGCAGTATAACAGGGGGCCAGGAAGAGACCCAGTACTTC
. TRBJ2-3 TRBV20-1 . CSARDQNRFSDTQYF TGCAGTGCTAGAGATCAAAACCGTTTCTCAGATACGCAGTATTTT
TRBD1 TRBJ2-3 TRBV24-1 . CATSDLGTGLGDTQYF TGTGCCACCAGTGATTTGGGGACAGGGTTGGGAGATACGCAGTATTTT
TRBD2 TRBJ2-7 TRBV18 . CASTTKPMSGGITYEQYF TGTGCCAGCACAACAAAACCAATGAGCGGGGGGATTACCTACGAGCAGTACTTC
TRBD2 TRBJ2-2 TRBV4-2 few CASSQLAGGLGDGELFF TGTGCCAGCAGCCAACTAGCGGGGGGCCTCGGGGACGGGGAGCTGTTTTTT
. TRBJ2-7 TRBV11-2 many CASSPSHEQYF TGTGCCAGCAGCCCTTCCCACGAGCAGTACTTC
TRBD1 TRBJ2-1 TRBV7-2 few CASSPGTGRVNEQFF TGTGCCAGCAGTCCCGGGACAGGTCGTGTCAATGAGCAGTTCTTC
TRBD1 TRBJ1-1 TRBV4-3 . CASSQDGQGDTEAFF TGCGCCAGCAGCCAAGATGGACAGGGGGACACTGAAGCTTTCTTT
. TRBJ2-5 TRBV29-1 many CSVQSYQETQYF TGCAGCGTTCAGTCCTACCAAGAGACCCAGTACTTC
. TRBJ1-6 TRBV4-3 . CASSPGLNNSPLHF TGCGCCAGCAGCCCCGGACTAAATAATTCACCCCTCCACTTT
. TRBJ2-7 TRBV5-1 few CASSFDKDYEQYF TGCGCCAGCAGCTTCGACAAGGACTACGAGCAGTACTTC
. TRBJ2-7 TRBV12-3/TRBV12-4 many CASSFGGQGLSYEQYF TGTGCCAGCAGTTTTGGGGGGCAGGGGCTGTCCTACGAGCAGTACTTC